This TCR beta chain derives from a study of cytomegalovirus exposure and HLA in healthy donors. Findings of the study overall: Some highly shared sequence variants likely arose as a pipeline artifact. Roughly even sequencing depth across donors was the assumption behind the presence/absence analyses. Later findings reportedly placed an Asian-associated ancestry cluster below the roughly 700-donor mean for N-insertions.

V dropped 2 bases and J dropped 8 bases, with 12 bases sitting between them. Germline values: CDR1 MNHNS, CDR2 SASEGT. The CDR3 is made up of 13 amino acids. PCR amplification relied on 60 Vbeta primers (plus 13 Jbeta primers). Libraries were prepared by immunoSEQ multiplex PCR; TCRdb keeps only in-frame clonotypes and omits some of them. The sample holds around 140,000 clones, around 78% seen once. Every donor was a healthy person donating bone marrow. Comment on this clone: Its antigen is unidentified. This CDR3 is missing its conserved last phenylalanine or tryptophan, likely due to a read error.

The sequence came from a woman in her late teens or twenties in good health and CMV-seropositive. Sequenced: PBMCs. V and J are TRBV6-1 and TRBJ1-2, with D possibly matching TRBD1 (6 bases). Here the CDR3 reads CASSERVGTGYTS. DNA of the CDR3: TGTGCCAGCAGTGAAAGGGTGGGGACAGGCTACACCTCC.